Each of the 28 T cell receptor beta chains below was sequenced from the same sample in a study of regulatory T cells in long-lasting Graves disease. Regarding time point: newly diagnosed GD, antithyroid drugs for less than 3 months. There was RNA extracted from PBMCs, and the TCR library was made from it. Sequencing libraries for TCR beta were prepared with iRepertoire HTBI primers and Arm-PCR of CDR3 regions. MiXCR, run by TCRdb on the multiplex PCR reads, gives a single entry per CDR3 protein. The data contain about 360,000 distinct CDR3 sequences, roughly 17% of them singletons. Another study also made use of these data, one on T cells in Graves' hyperthyroidism and ophthalmopathy.

The sequenced sample was peripheral blood mononuclear cells (PBMCs), obtained at new diagnosis, from a patient treated with antithyroid drugs. These receptors were collected from a young woman with Graves disease.

This clonotype appeared a few times. J is TRBJ1-2 and V is TRBV6-9, with D perhaps matching TRBD1 (6 bases). The CDR3 length is 15 residues. Germline CDR1 MNHGY, CDR2 SVAAGI. V gave up 3 bases and J gave up 2 bases, with 13 bases separating them. For the CDR3, the DNA is TGTGCCAGCAGTTACCCCCGGGGGGGCAACTATGGCTACACCTTC. Protein product: CASSYPRGGNYGYTF.

This clonotype has a count of ten or more. The chain has TRBV6-1 and TRBJ2-1, with TRBD2 matching 9 bases. Germline V gene sequence: CDR1 MNHNS, CDR2 SASEGT. This CDR3 is 17 amino acids long. The junction had 9 bases not matched to a gene; V was cut back by 2 bases and J by 4 bases. CDR3 coding DNA: TGTGCCAGCAGTGAATTTAGCGGGGGCCGACTTTACAATGAGCAGTTCTTC. Translating gives CASSEFSGGRLYNEQFF.

This clonotype was detected many times. The V call is TRBV27, the J call TRBJ1-6; perhaps TRBD1 as D (5 bases). Trimming removed 7 bases from V and 9 bases from J, with 13 bases in between. Germline assignment: CDR1 MNHEY and CDR2 SMNVEV (reference sequence). CDR3 size: 13 residues. CDR3 protein: CASTGTSSSPLHF. The CDR3 DNA reads TGTGCCAGCACCGGGACCTCATCTTCACCCCTCCACTTT.

At least ten counts were recorded for this clonotype. V gene TRBV18 combines with J gene TRBJ1-4; no reliable D call. Looked up from germline, CDR1 is KGHSH and CDR2 is LQKENI. The CDR3 is 15 residues long. V lost 3 bases to trimming and J lost 1 base, with 9 bases between them. The CDR3 bases are TGTGCCAGCTCACCTCGGTCGGGAACTAATGAAAAACTGTTTTTT. This codes for CASSPRSGTNEKLFF.

The chain employs TRBV20-1 and TRBJ1-1; 7 bases line up with TRBD1. Trimming at V came to 4 bases and at J to 5 bases, leaving 10 bases not matched to a gene. This CDR3 comprises 14 residues. Looked up from germline, CDR1 is DFQATT and CDR2 is SNEGSKA (reference sequence). The CDR3, as DNA: TGCAGTGCTACAGGGTCGACAGGGAGGACTGAAGCTTTCTTT. Protein sequence: CSATGSTGRTEAFF.

The chain recombines TRBV19 with TRBJ1-3; D is uncertain. V was pared by 3 bases and J by 1 base, with 16 bases between. Germline V gene sequence: CDR1 LNHDA, CDR2 SQIVND (reference sequence). This CDR3 is built from 17 residues. CDR3 nucleotides: TGTGCCAGTAGTATTGGAAGCCCCTTCTCTTCTGGAAACACCATATATTTT. Protein: CASSIGSPFSSGNTIYF.

This clonotype was seen ten or more times. This chain connects TRBV5-1 to TRBJ2-3, with D possibly matching TRBD2 (6 bases). V lost 6 bases to trimming and J lost 4 bases, with 18 bases between them. The CDR3 totals 15 residues. Germline CDR1 SGHRS, CDR2 YFSETQ. The CDR3 loop is CASTSGGFSSDTQYF. Written as DNA, the CDR3 is TGCGCCAGCACCTCCGGGGGTTTTTCTTCAGATACGCAGTATTTT. The full variable domain, with the rest looked up from reference TRBV5-1 and TRBJ2-3, is KAGVTQTPRYLIKTRGQQVTLSCSPISGHRSVSWYQQTPGQGLQFLFEYFSETQRNKGNFPGRFSGRQFSNSRSEMNVSTLELGDSALYLCASTSGGFSSDTQYFGPGTRLTVL.

This clonotype was recorded many times. The chain is built from TRBV6-1 and TRBJ2-5; D is perhaps TRBD2 (6 bases). The CDR3 has 13 residues. Germline V gives CDR1 MNHNS, CDR2 SASEGT. Deletions cut 6 bases from V and 0 bases from J, with 8 bases between. The CDR3, as DNA: TGTGCCAGCAGACCGGGGGACCAAGAGACCCAGTACTTC. It translates to CASRPGDQETQYF.

This clonotype showed up many times. The chain recombines TRBV20-1 with TRBJ2-1; D may be TRBD2 (5 bases). The CDR3 runs to 14 residues. Per the germline V gene, CDR1 is DFQATT and CDR2 is SNEGSKA (reference sequence). With 5 bases removed from V and 5 bases from J, the gap between germline ends came to 16 bases. The CDR3 nucleotides are TGCAGTGCTCTAGCATCCAGAGCGAACAATGAGCAGTTCTTC. Translating it yields CSALASRANNEQFF.

This clonotype was picked up many times. The chain has TRBV3-1 and TRBJ1-1; D possibly corresponds to TRBD1 (5 bases). Germline lookup yields CDR1 LGHDT and CDR2 YNNKEL (reference sequence). This CDR3 contains 13 residues. V dropped 3 bases and J dropped 7 bases, with 12 bases sitting between them. CDR3 in amino acids: CASSHNPTDEAFF. In nucleotides, the CDR3 is TGTGCCAGCAGCCACAATCCGACAGATGAAGCTTTCTTT.

J is TRBJ2-1 and V is TRBV20-1, with 9 bases identical to TRBD2. Per the germline V gene, CDR1 is DFQATT and CDR2 is SNEGSKA (reference sequence). V lost 0 bases and J lost 4; bases outside the gene matches: 4. This CDR3 contains 15 residues. The CDR3 loop is CSARDRLAVYNEQFF. Here the CDR3 DNA reads TGCAGTGCTAGAGATAGACTAGCGGTTTACAATGAGCAGTTCTTC.

This clonotype was seen at least ten times. This chain uses TRBV5-1 with TRBJ2-3, with TRBD2 identical over 7 bases. Trimming cost V 5 bases and J 0 bases; bases outside gene matches: 9. The CDR3 runs 16 residues. Germline V gene data show CDR1 as SGHRS and CDR2 as YFSETQ. CDR3 DNA sequence: TGCGCCAGCAGGGTTGCGGGAGACCTTAGCACAGATACGCAGTATTTT. Protein product: CASRVAGDLSTDTQYF. Combining the CDR3 with reference TRBV5-1 and TRBJ2-3 gives the whole variable domain KAGVTQTPRYLIKTRGQQVTLSCSPISGHRSVSWYQQTPGQGLQFLFEYFSETQRNKGNFPGRFSGRQFSNSRSEMNVSTLELGDSALYLCASRVAGDLSTDTQYFGPGTRLTVL.

This clonotype occurred a few times. A read error may explain this, as a much larger clone is one base away. The chain employs TRBV5-1 and TRBJ2-5; 7 nucleotides line up with TRBD2. The CDR3 loop spans 15 amino acids. Germline V gene sequence: CDR1 SGHRS, CDR2 YFSETQ. The CDR3 DNA reads TGCACCAGCATCTCGACGGGAGGAACTTTCGAGACCCAGTACTTC. Its protein product is CTSISTGGTFETQYF.

The CDR3 bases are TGTGCCAGCAGTTCCGGGACTACAGATACGCAGTATTTT. Translation: CASSSGTTDTQYF. V gene TRBV13 combines with J gene TRBJ2-3; D is possibly TRBD2 (6 bases). V lost 6 bases, J lost 3 bases, and 10 bases lay in between. Per germline, CDR1 PRHDT and CDR2 FYEKMQ (reference sequence). CDR3 size: 13 residues.

The rearrangement links TRBV30 to TRBJ1-1; D is ambiguous. The ends were cut back, 5 bases at V and 6 bases at J, with 16 bases in the middle. Looked up from germline, CDR1 is GTSNPN and CDR2 is SVGIG (reference sequence). The CDR3 spans 13 residues. CDR3 DNA: TGTGCCTGGGAGTTTGATTCGGGCGCTGAAGCTTTCTTT. Protein product: CAWEFDSGAEAFF.

This clonotype has more than one count but fewer than ten. The J gene is TRBJ2-7, the V gene TRBV14, with 10 bases lining up with TRBD1. The CDR3 is 15 residues long. Germline loops: CDR1 SGHDN, CDR2 FVKESK. With V trimmed by 2 bases and J by 5 bases, 6 bases remained unmatched. The CDR3 reads CASSQPEDRGNEQYF. CDR3 in DNA: TGTGCCAGCAGCCAACCTGAGGACAGGGGGAACGAGCAGTACTTC.

The sample holds many counts of this clonotype. V is TRBV11-2 and J is TRBJ2-5, with 8 bases identical to TRBD2. The CDR3 sequence is 14 residues long. The V segment lost 5 bases and the J segment 2 bases; nucleotides outside the gene matches: 4. The germline V gene has CDR1 SGHAT and CDR2 FQNNGV. Here the CDR3 reads CASSPRGVQETQYF. The CDR3 nucleotides read TGTGCCAGCAGCCCGCGGGGGGTACAAGAGACCCAGTACTTC.

This clonotype was detected only a few times. V usage is TRBV4-1 and J usage is TRBJ2-3, with 7 bases that match TRBD1. Trimming at V came to 3 bases and at J to 2 bases, leaving 5 bases not matched to a gene. CDR3 length equals 15 residues. The germline V gene has CDR1 MGHRA and CDR2 YSYEKL. For the CDR3, the DNA is TGCGCCAGCAGCCAGGCCGGGACAGCCACAGATACGCAGTATTTT. It yields the protein CASSQAGTATDTQYF.

This clonotype was recorded many times. V usage is TRBV18 and J usage is TRBJ2-3; D is ambiguous. Germline V CDR1 and CDR2: KGHSH, LQKENI. V lost 2 bases to trimming and J lost 2 bases, with 5 bases between them. The CDR3 runs to 13 residues. CDR3 sequence (DNA): TGTGCCAGCTCACCAGACGTCACAGATACGCAGTATTTT. Amino acid sequence: CASSPDVTDTQYF. The full variable domain, with the rest looked up from reference TRBV18 and TRBJ2-3, is NAGVMQNPRHLVRRRGQEARLRCSPMKGHSHVYWYRQLPEEGLKFMVYLQKENIIDESGMPKERFSAEFPKEGPSILRIQQVVRGDSAAYFCASSPDVTDTQYFGPGTRLTVL.

This clonotype showed up many times. This chain joins TRBV18 and TRBJ2-2, with 9 bases aligning to TRBD2. Germline CDR1 and CDR2: KGHSH and LQKENI. The junction had 5 bases not matched to a gene; V was cut back by 3 bases and J by 0 bases. CDR3 size: 17 residues. The DNA for the CDR3 is TGTGCCAGCTCACCCAGTAGCGGGAGACCGAACACCGGGGAGCTGTTTTTT. Translation gives CASSPSSGRPNTGELFF.

This clonotype showed up many times. This sequence joins TRBV20-1 and TRBJ2-5; D may match TRBD1 or TRBD2 (6 bases each). Trimming removed 4 bases from V and 4 bases from J, with 19 bases in between. CDR1 is DFQATT, CDR2 SNEGSKA, per germline (reference sequence). This CDR3 has 15 residues. DNA of the CDR3: TGCAGTGCTAACCGGGGGACATCTCCTGGAGAGACCCAGTACTTC. It encodes CSANRGTSPGETQYF.

This clonotype came up many times. The chain recombines TRBV10-3 with TRBJ2-5; no definite D call. The CDR3 totals 12 residues. Trimming removed 8 bases from V and 3 bases from J, with 10 bases in between. Germline V gene sequence: CDR1 ENHRY, CDR2 SYGVKD. In DNA form, the CDR3 reads TGTGCCATCTCAGGAAGGGAAGAGACCCAGTACTTC. Protein sequence: CAISGREETQYF.

This clonotype turned up a few times. The chain links TRBV25-1 to TRBJ2-3, with a tentative D call TRBD1 (5 bases). Deletions cut 1 base from V and 5 bases from J, with 13 bases between. The CDR3 spans 15 residues. In germline, CDR1 is MGHDK, CDR2 SYGVNS. CDR3 in DNA: TGTGCCAGCAGTGAATCAGGGTGGGGTGTAGATACGCAGTATTTT. Amino acid sequence: CASSESGWGVDTQYF.

This clonotype was seen many times. This chain joins TRBV5-1 and TRBJ2-3; 7 bases match TRBD2. The CDR3 spans 17 residues. Germline CDR1 reads SGHRS; CDR2 reads YFSETQ. The V gene end was trimmed by 4 bases and the J gene end by 0 bases; junction bases not matched to a gene: 11. CDR3 in amino acids: CASSPGGGTSSTDTQYF. In DNA form, the CDR3 reads TGCGCCAGCAGCCCCGGCGGGGGTACTTCTAGCACAGATACGCAGTATTTT.

This clonotype has a count of ten or more. The V call is TRBV4-1, the J call TRBJ2-4; D gene uncertain. This CDR3 has 14 amino acids. The V gene's germline CDR1 is MGHRA and CDR2 YSYEKL. Trimming removed 0 bases from V and 6 bases from J, with 9 bases in between. CDR3 nucleotides: TGCGCCAGCAGCCAAGACTACAGAGGAAACATTCAGTACTTC. It yields the protein CASSQDYRGNIQYF.

This clonotype was counted at least ten times. The chain links TRBV7-9 to TRBJ1-5, with a tentative D call TRBD1 (5 bases). Trimming took 0 bases from V and 4 from J, leaving 13 bases between them. CDR3 length equals 16 residues. Germline CDR1 SEHNR, CDR2 FQNEAQ (reference sequence). This CDR3 reads CASSLASGRGNQPQHF. The CDR3 DNA follows: TGTGCCAGCAGCTTAGCGTCTGGGCGGGGGAATCAGCCCCAGCATTTT. Drawing the rest from reference TRBV7-9 and TRBJ1-5, the complete variable domain is DTGVSQNPRHKITKRGQNVTFRCDPISEHNRLYWYRQTLGQGPEFLTYFQNEAQLEKSRLLSDRFSAERPKGSFSTLEIQRTEQGDSAMYLCASSLASGRGNQPQHFGDGTRLSIL.

The J gene is TRBJ2-7, the V gene TRBV7-2; 8 positions match TRBD1. The germline gives CDR1 SGHTA, CDR2 FQGNSA. The CDR3 has 16 residues. Trimming cost V 3 bases and J 0 bases; bases outside gene matches: 7. Here the CDR3 reads CASSLTVTGVSYEQYF. In DNA, the CDR3 is TGTGCCAGCAGCTTGACCGTGACAGGGGTCTCCTACGAGCAGTACTTC.

This clonotype showed up just a few times. CDR3 nucleotides: TGCGCCAGCAGCTTGGGGGGGACAGGGGATCGTGGCTACACCTTC. This gives the protein CASSLGGTGDRGYTF. V and J are TRBV5-1 and TRBJ1-2; 10 bases match TRBD1. This CDR3 contains 15 residues. The germline V gene encodes CDR1 SGHRS and CDR2 YFSETQ. J gave up 7 bases and V 0 bases, and 6 bases lay outside the gene matches. The full variable domain, with the rest looked up from reference TRBV5-1 and TRBJ1-2, is KAGVTQTPRYLIKTRGQQVTLSCSPISGHRSVSWYQQTPGQGLQFLFEYFSETQRNKGNFPGRFSGRQFSNSRSEMNVSTLELGDSALYLCASSLGGTGDRGYTFGSGTRLTVV.